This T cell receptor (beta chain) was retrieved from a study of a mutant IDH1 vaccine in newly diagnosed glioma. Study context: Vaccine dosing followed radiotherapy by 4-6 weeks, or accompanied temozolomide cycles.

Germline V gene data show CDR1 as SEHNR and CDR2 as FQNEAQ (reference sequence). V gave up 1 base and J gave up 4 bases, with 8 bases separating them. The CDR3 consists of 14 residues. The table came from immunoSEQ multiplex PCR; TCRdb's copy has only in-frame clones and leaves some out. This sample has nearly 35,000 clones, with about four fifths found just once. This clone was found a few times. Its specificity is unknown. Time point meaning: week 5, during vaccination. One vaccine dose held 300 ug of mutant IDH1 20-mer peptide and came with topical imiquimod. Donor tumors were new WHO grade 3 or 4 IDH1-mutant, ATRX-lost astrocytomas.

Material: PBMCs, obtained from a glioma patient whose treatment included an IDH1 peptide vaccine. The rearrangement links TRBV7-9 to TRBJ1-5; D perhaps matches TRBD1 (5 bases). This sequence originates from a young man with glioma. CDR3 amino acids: CASSLDSGNQPQHF. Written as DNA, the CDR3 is TGTGCCAGCAGCTTAGATTCAGGGAATCAGCCCCAGCATTTT. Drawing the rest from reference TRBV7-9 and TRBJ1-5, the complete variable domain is DTGVSQNPRHKITKRGQNVTFRCDPISEHNRLYWYRQTLGQGPEFLTYFQNEAQLEKSRLLSDRFSAERPKGSFSTLEIQRTEQGDSAMYLCASSLDSGNQPQHFGDGTRLSIL.